The 10 T cell receptor beta chains in this list originate from one sample, sequenced in a study of CD8+ T cells in alopecia areata. The treatment: oral pan-JAK inhibitor, 5-10 mg twice daily. Sequencing relied on a cDNA template that was reverse transcribed from extracted RNA. Sequencing used immunoSEQ multiplex PCR; TCRdb keeps in-frame clones, though not all of them. The sample carries 170,000 or so clones, around three fifths recorded once. Sequencing used CD8+ T cells sorted from blood, obtained at week 24, from a patient treated with tofacitinib. The receptors come from a human donor with alopecia areata.

This clone showed up just a few times. The gene calls are TRBV28 and TRBJ1-6; 7 nucleotides align to TRBD1. The J segment lost 2 bases and the V segment lost 6 bases, leaving 4 bases of the junction unmatched. This CDR3 spans 15 amino acids. CDR1 and CDR2 (germline): MDHEN, SYDVKM. The CDR3 DNA reads TGTGCCAGCAGAATCCAGGGGGCCTATAATTCACCCCTCCACTTT. This sequence encodes CASRIQGAYNSPLHF.

The chain combines TRBV30 with TRBJ1-1, with a weak D call TRBD1 (6 bases). This CDR3 is built from 14 residues. The V and J ends lost 4 bases and 3 bases respectively, with 15 bases between them. Germline loops: CDR1 GTSNPN, CDR2 SVGIG (reference sequence). CDR3 bases: TGTGCCTGGAACGACGCAGGGGTGGACACTGAAGCTTTCTTT. As protein: CAWNDAGVDTEAFF.

The J gene is TRBJ1-1, the V gene TRBV10-3; D call uncertain. CDR1 is ENHRY and CDR2 is SYGVKD in the germline V gene. The CDR3 length is 14 residues. V gave up 3 bases and J gave up 3 bases, with 11 bases separating them. CDR3 sequence: CAISDRQEDTEAFF. The CDR3 DNA follows: TGTGCCATCAGTGATAGGCAGGAGGACACTGAAGCTTTCTTT.

V gene TRBV30 combines with J gene TRBJ2-1; perhaps TRBD1 as D (5 bases). V lost 1 base and J lost 3, with 7 bases in between. The CDR3 totals 13 residues. Germline V CDR1 and CDR2: GTSNPN, SVGIG (reference sequence). The DNA for the CDR3 is TGTGCCTGGAGTGAAACAGGCTACAATGAGCAGTTCTTC. This codes for CAWSETGYNEQFF. Full variable domain (rest looked up from reference TRBV30 and TRBJ2-1): SQTIHQWPATLVQPVGSPLSLECTVEGTSNPNLYWYRQAAGRGLQLLFYSVGIGQISSEVPQNLSASRPQDRQFILSSKKLLLSDSGFYLCAWSETGYNEQFFGPGTRLTVL.

J is TRBJ2-2 and V is TRBV5-1; 8 positions match TRBD1. Trimming cost V 0 bases and J 2 bases; bases outside gene matches: 3. The germline V gene has CDR1 SGHRS and CDR2 YFSETQ. The CDR3 has 16 residues. As DNA, the CDR3 is TGCGCCAGCAGCTTGGAGGACAGGGCTAACACCGGGGAGCTGTTTTTT. This encodes CASSLEDRANTGELFF.

This chain joins TRBV2 and TRBJ2-5, with TRBD1 matching 7 bases. Germline assignment: CDR1 SNHLY and CDR2 FYNNEI. This CDR3 has 15 residues. The trim removed 4 bases at V and 4 bases at J, leaving 9 bases unmatched. CDR3 in DNA: TGTGCCAGCAGTGTGGGAAGGGGGCGAGGAGAGACCCAGTACTTC. Its protein is CASSVGRGRGETQYF.

The chain combines TRBV2 with TRBJ2-7; D ambiguous. V lost 6 bases, J lost 3 bases, and 9 bases lay in between. From germline, CDR1 is SNHLY and CDR2 FYNNEI. CDR3 size: 12 residues. CDR3 in amino acids: CASRKGYYEQYF. The DNA of the CDR3 is TGTGCCAGCAGAAAAGGGTACTACGAGCAGTACTTC. Based on the CDR3 plus reference TRBV2 and TRBJ2-7, the full variable domain is EPEVTQTPSHQVTQMGQEVILRCVPISNHLYFYWYRQILGQKVEFLVSFYNNEISEKSEIFDDQFSVERPDGSNFTLKIRSTKLEDSAMYFCASRKGYYEQYFGPGTRLTVT.

Only a few counts were recorded for this clone. Here the CDR3 DNA reads TGTGCCAGCATTCCCCGGGCCTCCAACTCCTACGAGCAGTACTTC. Encoded protein: CASIPRASNSYEQYF. The chain recombines TRBV2 with TRBJ2-7; D remains ambiguous. Trimming stripped 7 bases from V and 0 bases from J, with 16 bases between. The CDR3 is 15 residues long. Germline values: CDR1 SNHLY, CDR2 FYNNEI.

V and J are TRBV7-9 and TRBJ2-1; 10 bases are shared with TRBD1. Germline-derived CDR1 and CDR2 are SEHNR and FQNEAQ (reference sequence). J was trimmed by 3 bases and V by 1 base; bases with no gene match: 12. The CDR3 runs 19 residues. CDR3 DNA: TGTGCCAGCAGCTTAGATCCTGGGGCGGGACAGGGGCTCTACAATGAGCAGTTCTTC. Its protein product is CASSLDPGAGQGLYNEQFF.

The chain combines TRBV6-5 with TRBJ1-1; D is unresolved. There are 11 residues in the CDR3. Germline V CDR1 and CDR2: MNHEY, SVGAGI. Trimming cost V 6 bases and J 6 bases, with 8 bases left between them. The CDR3 is CASSLPPEAFF. In nucleotides, the CDR3 is TGTGCCAGCAGCCTGCCCCCTGAAGCTTTCTTT.